One and the same sample provided the 16 T cell receptor beta chains below, sequenced in a study of high-grade serous ovarian cancer treatment subgroups. Libraries were prepared by immunoSEQ multiplex PCR; TCRdb keeps only in-frame clonotypes and omits some of them. The sample gives 4,800 or so clones, approximately 70% of which show up once; about 9% is in the top ten. The tumor samples were collected prior to definitive surgery or chemotherapy. The sequencing sample was made of tumor tissue. All receptors derive from a human donor with high-grade serous ovarian cancer.

V usage is TRBV7-2 and J usage is TRBJ2-1; possibly TRBD2 for D (5 bases). This CDR3 has 17 residues. V was cut by 0 bases and J by 0 bases, with 12 bases left in between. Germline V gives CDR1 SGHTA, CDR2 FQGNSA. The CDR3 here is CASSLARAWSSYNEQFF. The DNA of the CDR3 is TGTGCCAGCAGCTTAGCGAGGGCCTGGAGCTCCTACAATGAGCAGTTCTTC.

Turning to this clone: One end of the junction does not line up with germline, which may come from a read error. This chain links TRBV6-1 with TRBJ1-5; 8 bases align to TRBD1. Looked up from germline, CDR1 is MNHNS and CDR2 is SASEGT. This CDR3 spans 17 amino acids. For the CDR3, the DNA is TGTGCCATCAGTGACCCAGACAGGGGAGAGGGCAATCAGCCCCAGCATTTT. Its translation is CAISDPDRGEGNQPQHF.

The V and J genes are TRBV5-1 and TRBJ2-7; 16 positions match TRBD2. The CDR3 is 20 amino acids. Germline CDR1 and CDR2: SGHRS and YFSETQ. After removal of 4 bases from V and 0 bases from J, the junction contained 13 bases not matched to a gene. CDR3 DNA sequence: TGCGCCAGCAGCCCATTTCCGGGACTAGCGGGAGGGGTCAGCTCCTACGAGCAGTACTTC. This codes for CASSPFPGLAGGVSSYEQYF.

This chain links TRBV4-3 with TRBJ1-3; the D is unclear. The CDR3 has 15 residues. The V gene lost 0 bases and the J gene lost 4 bases, with 10 bases spanning the gap. The germline gives CDR1 LGHNA, CDR2 YSLEER. CDR3 sequence reads: CASSQDFLLGNTIYF. DNA for the CDR3: TGCGCCAGCAGCCAAGACTTTTTATTAGGAAACACCATATATTTT.

A remark on this clone: Compared with germline, one end of the junction differs, possibly owing to a read error. The chain couples TRBV5-6 to TRBJ2-1, with 7 bases matching TRBD2. The germline V gene encodes CDR1 SGHDT and CDR2 YYEEEE. The CDR3 length is 15 residues. The CDR3 here is CASRLGGLGVGEQFF. The CDR3 DNA reads TGTGCCAGCAGATTGGGGGGGTTAGGGGTTGGAGAGCAGTTCTTC.

The chain recombines TRBV12-5 with TRBJ2-3, with TRBD2 identical over 8 bases. The V gene's germline CDR1 is LGHNT and CDR2 FRNRAP. V shed 5 bases, J shed 2 bases, and the junction held 9 bases outside the gene matches. The CDR3 totals 16 residues. CDR3 coding DNA: TGTGCTAGTGGTCGTGAGCTAGCGGGTTCCACAGATACGCAGTATTTT. This sequence encodes CASGRELAGSTDTQYF.

This clone has more than one count but fewer than ten. This chain connects TRBV28 to TRBJ2-3; a possible D gene is TRBD2 (5 bases). Germline loops: CDR1 MDHEN, CDR2 SYDVKM. V was shortened by 3 bases and J by 1 base, with 8 bases between the two germline ends. CDR3 length: 14 amino acids. Written as DNA, the CDR3 is TGTGCCAGCAGTTTTATTAGCGGCACAGATACGCAGTATTTT. As protein: CASSFISGTDTQYF.

This chain connects TRBV6-1 to TRBJ2-5; no definite D call. The V gene's germline CDR1 is MNHNS and CDR2 SASEGT. Trimming pared 5 bases from V and 2 bases from J, leaving 6 bases between. CDR3 length: 12 residues. CDR3 nucleotide sequence: TGTGCCAGCAGTCGATATCAAGAGACCCAGTACTTC. It is translated as CASSRYQETQYF.

CDR3 amino acids: CASSTGLLYNEQFF. The DNA of the CDR3 is TGTGCCTCTTCAACAGGGCTGCTCTACAATGAGCAGTTCTTC. The chain combines TRBV5-6 with TRBJ2-1; possible D gene TRBD1, 6 bases. V lost 10 bases to trimming and J lost 3 bases, with 17 bases between them. This CDR3 is built from 14 residues. Germline assignment: CDR1 SGHDT and CDR2 YYEEEE.

The chain recombines TRBV9 with TRBJ1-5; D unresolved. With 4 bases removed from V and 3 bases from J, the gap between germline ends came to 14 bases. The CDR3 consists of 15 residues. CDR1 and CDR2 (germline): SGDLS, YYNGEE. The chain's CDR3 is CASSLWGENNQPQHF. In DNA, the CDR3 is TGTGCCAGCAGCCTCTGGGGAGAGAACAATCAGCCCCAGCATTTT.

The rearrangement uses TRBV19 and TRBJ1-4; TRBD1 might be the D (6 bases). Per the germline V gene, CDR1 is LNHDA and CDR2 is SQIVND (reference sequence). This CDR3 region has 15 residues. With 2 bases removed from V and 8 bases from J, the gap between germline ends came to 15 bases. The CDR3 region has the DNA TGTGCCAGTAGTATATCCGGGGGCTGGGGGGAAAAACTGTTTTTT. Amino acid sequence: CASSISGGWGEKLFF.

The rearrangement links TRBV5-4 to TRBJ2-3; 7 bases match TRBD1. Germline V gene lookup returns CDR1 SGHNT and CDR2 YYREEE (reference sequence). The CDR3 has 13 residues. V lost 4 bases to trimming and J lost 6 bases; unmatched junction nucleotides: 5. The CDR3 protein is CASSPGQRDTQYF. CDR3 nucleotide sequence: TGTGCCAGCAGCCCGGGACAGCGGGATACGCAGTATTTT.

The chain uses TRBV6-1 and TRBJ2-5; D unresolved. The J call is doubtful: the DNA matches TRBJ2-7 better. The CDR3 consists of 12 residues. CDR1 is MNHNS, CDR2 SASEGT, per germline. The CDR3 protein is CASSEGIYEQYF. CDR3 nucleotides: TGTGCCAGCAGTGAAGGGATCTACGAGCAGTACTTC.

The J gene is TRBJ1-2, the V gene TRBV25-1; D gene ambiguous. CDR3 length: 15 residues. Germline values: CDR1 MGHDK, CDR2 SYGVNS. V lost 4 bases and J lost 7, with 19 bases in between. CDR3 sequence reads: CASSGPTGWESGYTF. The CDR3 DNA reads as TGTGCCAGCAGTGGTCCAACCGGGTGGGAATCTGGCTACACCTTC.

The rearrangement uses TRBV4-1 and TRBJ1-1; D is unresolved. CDR1 and CDR2 from the germline V gene are MGHRA and YSYEKL. The CDR3 spans 16 residues. Trimming pared 0 bases from V and 6 bases from J, leaving 17 bases between. CDR3: CASSQERTDGNAEAFF. In DNA form, the CDR3 reads TGCGCCAGCAGCCAAGAGAGGACGGATGGCAACGCTGAAGCTTTCTTT.

J is TRBJ2-7 and V is TRBV11-3; no firm D call. Trimming cost V 5 bases and J 4 bases, with 12 bases left between them. The CDR3 has 13 residues. Germline assignment: CDR1 SGHNT and CDR2 YENEEA. The CDR3: CASSPPGRYEQYF. CDR3 in DNA: TGTGCCAGCAGCCCCCCCGGCCGGTACGAGCAGTACTTC. The full variable domain, completed using reference TRBV11-3 and TRBJ2-7, is EAGVVQSPRYKIIEKKQPVAFWCNPISGHNTLYWYLQNLGQGPELLIRYENEEAVDDSQLPKDRFSAERLKGVDSTLKIQPAELGDSAVYLCASSPPGRYEQYFGPGTRLTVT.